These 24 T cell receptor beta chains share one sample of origin, sequenced in a study of molecular identifiers for immune sequencing clone quantification. TCRdb redid the calling of the PCR reads with MiXCR, one entry per CDR3 protein. The table lists under 600,000 distinct CDR3 sequences, 25% of them singletons. The sequenced material came from naive CD8+ T cells from blood, with Jurkat cell RNA spiked in. The subset is: FACS-sorted CD8+CD4-CCR7+CD45RA+ naive T cells. Receptor source: a human donor in good health. Some libraries in this study had Jurkat cell RNA spiked in.

In its sample, this clonotype was seen a few times. The rearrangement joins TRBV12-3 or TRBV12-4 to TRBJ1-1; the D gene is possibly TRBD1 (5 bases). The CDR3 is 15 residues long. Trimming stripped 8 bases from V and 6 bases from J, with 22 bases between. CDR3: CASELRGRAGAEAFF. The CDR3 bases are TGTGCCAGCGAGCTCCGAGGCAGGGCAGGTGCTGAAGCTTTCTTT.

In this sample, this clonotype turned up a few times. The chain links TRBV19 to TRBJ1-6; D uncertain. The V gene's germline CDR1 is LNHDA and CDR2 SQIVND (reference sequence). V was trimmed by 3 bases and J by 6 bases, leaving 12 bases between them. CDR3 length equals 15 residues. The CDR3 sequence: CASSMDDFLNSPLHF. The CDR3 DNA follows: TGTGCCAGTAGTATGGACGACTTCCTTAATTCACCCCTCCACTTT.

This chain joins TRBV27 and TRBJ1-5; D may be TRBD1 (5 bases). The CDR3 extends over 15 amino acids. The germline CDR1 and CDR2 sequences are MNHEY and SMNVEV (reference sequence). V was cut by 5 bases and J by 2 bases, with 13 bases left in between. The CDR3 DNA is TGTGCCAGCAGTCCGACAGCCGGGGGCAATCAGCCCCAGCATTTT. This sequence encodes CASSPTAGGNQPQHF.

A word on this clonotype: A much larger clone sits a single nucleotide away, making a read error possible. The CDR3 DNA sequence: TGCAGCGTTGATTCCCAGCCGGGCGGCGAGCAGTACTTC. Translating it yields CSVDSQPGGEQYF. V and J are TRBV29-1 and TRBJ2-7, with no clear D. Per the germline V gene, CDR1 is SQVTM and CDR2 is ANQGSEA. V shed 3 bases and J shed 6 bases, with 15 bases lying between them. The CDR3 contains 13 residues.

The table lists this clonotype with a few counts. This may come from a read error, since a much larger clone is one base off. The chain couples TRBV7-9 to TRBJ2-7; 11 bases are shared with TRBD1. Germline V gene data show CDR1 as SEHNR and CDR2 as FQNEAQ (reference sequence). There are 15 residues in the CDR3. The CDR3 protein is CASSIGQGASYAQYF. As DNA, the CDR3 is TGTGCCAGCAGCATAGGACAGGGGGCGAGCTACGCGCAGTACTTC. Full variable domain (missing parts from reference TRBV7-9 and TRBJ2-7): DTGVSQNPRHKITKRGQNVTFRCDPISEHNRLYWYRQTLGQGPEFLTYFQNEAQLEKSRLLSDRFSAERPKGSFSTLEIQRTEQGDSAMYLCASSIGQGASYAQYFGPGTRLTVT.

This clonotype was seen repeatedly, ten times or more. The rearrangement links TRBV2 to TRBJ1-1, with D uncertain. Per the germline V gene, CDR1 is SNHLY and CDR2 is FYNNEI. The CDR3 runs to 15 residues. The V gene lost 7 bases and the J gene lost 0 bases, with 15 bases spanning the gap. The CDR3 DNA sequence: TGTGCCAGCAAGGGAGGACGGTACCTGAACACTGAAGCTTTCTTT. Protein product: CASKGGRYLNTEAFF.

This clonotype has more than one count but fewer than ten. V usage is TRBV19 and J usage is TRBJ2-7; 8 nucleotides match TRBD1. V gave up 8 bases and J gave up 3 bases; unmatched junction bases: 9. CDR1 is LNHDA and CDR2 is SQIVND in the germline V gene (reference sequence). The CDR3 runs to 14 residues. The CDR3 loop is CASATGTGDYEQYF. In nucleotides, the CDR3 is TGTGCCAGTGCCACCGGGACAGGAGACTACGAGCAGTACTTC.

This clonotype has ten or more counts. The V call is TRBV10-3, the J call TRBJ1-5; D gene uncertain. The germline gives CDR1 ENHRY, CDR2 SYGVKD. The CDR3 has 15 amino acids. V was shortened by 3 bases and J by 2 bases, with 11 bases between the two germline ends. CDR3 DNA: TGTGCCATCAGTGATGTGAGGTCTGGCAATCAGCCCCAGCATTTT. Protein sequence: CAISDVRSGNQPQHF.

This clonotype was detected many times. The rearrangement joins TRBV30 to TRBJ1-4; D is unresolved. The ends were cut back, 1 base at V and 4 bases at J, with 16 bases in the middle. The germline CDR1 and CDR2 sequences are GTSNPN and SVGIG (reference sequence). The CDR3 length is 16 residues. The chain's CDR3 is CAWSEGPRDVNEKLFF. The CDR3 nucleotides are TGTGCCTGGAGTGAAGGTCCGAGGGATGTTAATGAAAAACTGTTTTTT.

This rearrangement joins TRBV29-1 to TRBJ2-2; 7 bases are a match to TRBD1. CDR1 and CDR2 (germline): SQVTM, ANQGSEA. Trimming took 4 bases from V and 6 from J; bases not matched to a gene: 17. This CDR3 has 17 amino acids. The CDR3 protein is CSVAPLGGQEVSGELFF. Here the CDR3 DNA reads TGCAGCGTTGCCCCTCTCGGTGGACAGGAGGTCTCCGGGGAGCTGTTTTTT.

In its sample, this clonotype was seen many times. The J gene is TRBJ2-1, the V gene TRBV4-2, with TRBD2 matching 7 bases. Germline lookup yields CDR1 LGHNA and CDR2 YNFKEQ. This CDR3 has 17 residues. Losses at the gene ends were 0 bases for V and 4 bases for J; bases not matched to a gene: 9. The CDR3 region is CASSQELVASGYNEQFF. Here the CDR3 DNA reads TGTGCCAGCAGCCAAGAGTTGGTGGCTAGCGGATACAATGAGCAGTTCTTC.

With regard to this clonotype: A read error may be the cause here, since a much bigger clone is one base away. The rearrangement links TRBV2 to TRBJ1-1; no clear D gene. The CDR3 consists of 15 residues. The germline CDR1 and CDR2 sequences are SNHLY and FYNNEI. CDR3 nucleotide sequence: TGTGCCAGCAGTCCCCTTAGGAAATGGAACACTGGAGCTTTCTTT. Translating it yields CASSPLRKWNTGAFF.

The chain carries TRBV11-2 and TRBJ1-4; D remains unclear. Trimming took 2 bases from V and 7 from J, leaving 5 bases between them. This CDR3 region has 12 residues. CDR1 and CDR2 (germline): SGHAT, FQNNGV. The chain's CDR3 is CASSLYSEKLFF. The CDR3 coding sequence is TGTGCCAGCAGCTTATATTCTGAAAAACTGTTTTTT. The full variable domain, completed using reference TRBV11-2 and TRBJ1-4, is EAGVAQSPRYKIIEKRQSVAFWCNPISGHATLYWYQQILGQGPKLLIQFQNNGVVDDSQLPKDRFSAERLKGVDSTLKIQPAKLEDSAVYLCASSLYSEKLFFGSGTQLSVL.

The chain employs TRBV20-1 and TRBJ1-5; 8 nucleotides match TRBD1. Germline CDR1 DFQATT, CDR2 SNEGSKA (reference sequence). CDR3 length: 16 amino acids. With 4 bases clipped from V and 0 bases from J, the junction kept 8 bases outside the gene matches. The CDR3 sequence: CSAKDREAYSNQPQHF. The CDR3 DNA follows: TGCAGTGCTAAGGACAGGGAAGCGTATAGCAATCAGCCCCAGCATTTT.

Of note for this clonotype: A much larger clone is a single base away; this may be a read error. The chain recombines TRBV5-1 with TRBJ2-3; 11 bases fit TRBD2. The CDR3 extends over 16 amino acids. The V segment lost 0 bases and the J segment 4 bases; nucleotides outside the gene matches: 4. Germline CDR1 and CDR2: SGHRS and YFSETQ. CDR3 region: CASSLVAGGLSDTQYF. The DNA of the CDR3 is TGCGCCAGCAGCTTGGTAGCGGGAGGGCTCTCAGATACGCAGTATTTT.

The rearrangement joins TRBV20-1 to TRBJ2-3; 11 bases are a match to TRBD2. The germline CDR1 and CDR2 sequences are DFQATT and SNEGSKA (reference sequence). V shed 0 bases and J 2 bases; nucleotides not matched to a gene: 13. This CDR3 contains 19 residues. The CDR3 DNA reads TGCAGTGCTAGAGATCTAGAACTAGCGGGAGTTACATACACAGATACGCAGTATTTT. The encoded protein is CSARDLELAGVTYTDTQYF.

This clonotype has more than one count but fewer than ten. V and J are TRBV29-1 and TRBJ2-1; no clear D gene. V was clipped by 8 bases and J by 5 bases, with 13 bases between them. Germline assignment: CDR1 SQVTM and CDR2 ANQGSEA. The CDR3 extends over 12 amino acids. CDR3 in amino acids: CSSRQRDNEQFF. The CDR3 DNA follows: TGCAGCTCCCGGCAGAGAGACAATGAGCAGTTCTTC.

This clonotype was detected ten times or more. V gene TRBV6-5 combines with J gene TRBJ2-3; the D is unclear. This CDR3 has 13 amino acids. Between the trimmed V and J ends, which lost 3 bases and 6 bases, there was a span of 10 bases. In germline, CDR1 is MNHEY, CDR2 SVGAGI. Here the CDR3 reads CASSYMGSDTQYF. The CDR3 coding sequence is TGTGCCAGCAGTTATATGGGGTCTGATACGCAGTATTTT.

V gene TRBV19 combines with J gene TRBJ2-1; 8 nucleotides agree with TRBD1. The length of the CDR3 is 14 residues. V lost 7 bases and J lost 6; bases outside the gene matches: 8. CDR1 is LNHDA and CDR2 is SQIVND in the germline V gene (reference sequence). CDR3 sequence (DNA): TGTGCCAGTACCCCGCAGGGGGCCGCCAATGAGCAGTTCTTC. Amino acids: CASTPQGAANEQFF.

This clonotype was seen a handful of times. V is TRBV20-1 and J is TRBJ1-5, with a tentative D call TRBD1 (6 bases). The V end was cut by 4 bases, the J end by 6 bases, with 19 bases between. CDR3 length equals 15 residues. Germline loops: CDR1 DFQATT, CDR2 SNEGSKA (reference sequence). CDR3 in DNA: TGCAGTGCTACCCCTCAGGGGTTTTCAGCTCAGCCCCAGCATTTT. Translated, it gives CSATPQGFSAQPQHF.

This CDR3 reads CATGTGQGYTF. The CDR3 nucleotides are TGTGCCACCGGGACAGGGCAGGGCTACACCTTC. The genes are TRBV28 and TRBJ1-2, with 9 bases lining up with TRBD1. Germline values: CDR1 MDHEN, CDR2 SYDVKM. Trimming took 10 bases from V and 8 from J; bases not matched to a gene: 5. The CDR3 is 11 amino acids.

With regard to this clonotype: Being one base from a much bigger clone, this may be a read error. V and J are TRBV4-3 and TRBJ2-7, with D perhaps matching TRBD2 (5 bases). The CDR3 length is 15 residues. In germline, CDR1 is LGHNA, CDR2 YSLEER. Trimming pared 1 base from V and 9 bases from J, leaving 19 bases between. CDR3 in amino acids: CASSQAAGPRGGQYF. The CDR3, as DNA: TGCGCCAGCAGCCAAGCGGCAGGTCCGAGAGGAGGGCAGTACTTC.

This clonotype has a count of ten or more. The chain couples TRBV7-9 to TRBJ2-3; the D gene is possibly TRBD2 (5 bases). This CDR3 contains 13 residues. The V gene's germline CDR1 is SEHNR and CDR2 FQNEAQ (reference sequence). Trimming removed 6 bases at V and 4 bases at J, with 11 bases between. The CDR3 loop is CASRRDYADTQYF. As DNA, the CDR3 is TGTGCCAGCAGACGAGACTACGCAGATACGCAGTATTTT.

The rearrangement uses TRBV12-3 or TRBV12-4 and TRBJ1-4, with a possible D match to TRBD1 (5 bases). V lost 6 bases and J 2 bases, leaving 7 bases between the germline ends. There are 13 residues in the CDR3. CDR3 DNA sequence: TGTGCCAGCAGCGACAGTACTAATGAAAAACTGTTTTTT. This sequence encodes CASSDSTNEKLFF.